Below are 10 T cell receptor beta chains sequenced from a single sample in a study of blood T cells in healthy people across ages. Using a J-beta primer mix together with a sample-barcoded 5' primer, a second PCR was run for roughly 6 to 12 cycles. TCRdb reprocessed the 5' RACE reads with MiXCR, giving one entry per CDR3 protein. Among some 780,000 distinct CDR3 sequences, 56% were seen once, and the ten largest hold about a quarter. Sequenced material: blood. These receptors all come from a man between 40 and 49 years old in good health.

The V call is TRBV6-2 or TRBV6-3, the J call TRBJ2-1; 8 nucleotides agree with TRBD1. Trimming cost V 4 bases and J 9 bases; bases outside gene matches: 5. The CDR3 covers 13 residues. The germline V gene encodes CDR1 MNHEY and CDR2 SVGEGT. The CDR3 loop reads CASSWTGTGEQFF. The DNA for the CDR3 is TGTGCCAGCAGTTGGACAGGGACTGGTGAGCAGTTCTTC.

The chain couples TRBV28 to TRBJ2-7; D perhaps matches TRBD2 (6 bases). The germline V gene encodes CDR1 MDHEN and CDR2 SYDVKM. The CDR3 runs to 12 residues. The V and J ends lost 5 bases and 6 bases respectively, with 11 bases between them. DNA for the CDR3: TGTGCCAGCAGTCTCGGGACTTTCGAGCAGTACTTC. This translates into CASSLGTFEQYF.

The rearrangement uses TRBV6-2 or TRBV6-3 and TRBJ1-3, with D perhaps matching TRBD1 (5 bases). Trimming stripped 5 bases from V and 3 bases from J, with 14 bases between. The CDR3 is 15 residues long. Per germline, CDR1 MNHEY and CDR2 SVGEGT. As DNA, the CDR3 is TGTGCCAGCAGTACGGGACTCAAGATTGGAAACACCATATATTTT. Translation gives CASSTGLKIGNTIYF.

CDR3 bases: TGTGCCAGCAGCGTTAATACAGAAGGAACAACTAATGAAAAACTGTTTTTT. Translated, it gives CASSVNTEGTTNEKLFF. V and J are TRBV9 and TRBJ1-4; D gene unclear. V was cut by 2 bases and J by 0 bases, with 14 bases left in between. The CDR3 has 17 residues. The germline CDR1 and CDR2 sequences are SGDLS and YYNGEE.

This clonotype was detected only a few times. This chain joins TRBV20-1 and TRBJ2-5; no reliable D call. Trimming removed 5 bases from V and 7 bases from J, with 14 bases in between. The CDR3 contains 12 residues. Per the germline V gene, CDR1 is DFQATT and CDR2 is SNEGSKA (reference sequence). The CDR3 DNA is TGCAGTGCTGCGGATACTTCCGCGACCCAGTACTTC. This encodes CSAADTSATQYF.

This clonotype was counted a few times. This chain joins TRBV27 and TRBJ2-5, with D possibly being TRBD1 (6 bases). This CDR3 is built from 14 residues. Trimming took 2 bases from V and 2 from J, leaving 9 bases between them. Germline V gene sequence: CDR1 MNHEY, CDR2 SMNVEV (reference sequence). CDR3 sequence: CASSLPGQQETQYF. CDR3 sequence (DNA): TGTGCCAGCAGTTTACCCGGACAGCAAGAGACCCAGTACTTC.

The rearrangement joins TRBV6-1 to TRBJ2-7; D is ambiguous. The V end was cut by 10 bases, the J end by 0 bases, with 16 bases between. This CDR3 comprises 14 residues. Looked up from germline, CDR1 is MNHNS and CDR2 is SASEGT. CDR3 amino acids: CATLWTTSSYEQYF. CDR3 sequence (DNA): TGTGCCACCCTCTGGACCACGAGCTCCTACGAGCAGTACTTC.

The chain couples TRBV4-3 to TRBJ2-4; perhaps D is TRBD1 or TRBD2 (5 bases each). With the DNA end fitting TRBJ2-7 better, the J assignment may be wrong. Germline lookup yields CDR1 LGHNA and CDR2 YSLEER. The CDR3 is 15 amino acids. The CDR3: CASSQVATEAYEQYF. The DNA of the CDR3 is TGCGCCAGCAGCCAAGTAGCGACAGAAGCCTACGAGCAGTACTTC.

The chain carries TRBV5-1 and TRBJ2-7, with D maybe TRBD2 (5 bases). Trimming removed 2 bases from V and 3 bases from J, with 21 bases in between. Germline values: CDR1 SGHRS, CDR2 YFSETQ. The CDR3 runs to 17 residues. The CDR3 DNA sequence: TGCGCCAGCAGCTTATTTTCCACGGGTGAGGGAATCTACGAGCAGTACTTC. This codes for CASSLFSTGEGIYEQYF.

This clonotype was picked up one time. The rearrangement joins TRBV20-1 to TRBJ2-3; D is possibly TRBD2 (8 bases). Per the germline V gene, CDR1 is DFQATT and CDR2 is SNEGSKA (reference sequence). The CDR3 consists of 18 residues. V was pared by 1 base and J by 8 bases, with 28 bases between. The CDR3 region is CSARAAPTSGLAGGTQYF. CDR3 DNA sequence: TGCAGTGCTAGAGCCGCCCCCACCTCAGGACTAGCAGGGGGTACGCAGTATTTT.